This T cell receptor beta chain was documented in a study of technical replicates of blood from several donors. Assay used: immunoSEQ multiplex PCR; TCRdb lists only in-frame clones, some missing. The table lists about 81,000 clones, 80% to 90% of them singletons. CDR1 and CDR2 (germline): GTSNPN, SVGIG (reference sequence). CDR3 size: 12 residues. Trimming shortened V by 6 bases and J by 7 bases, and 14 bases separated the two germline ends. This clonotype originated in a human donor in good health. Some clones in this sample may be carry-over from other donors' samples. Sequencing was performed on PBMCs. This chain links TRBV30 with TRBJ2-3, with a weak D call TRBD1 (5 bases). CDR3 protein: CACGPGSHTQYF. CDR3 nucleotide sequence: TGTGCCTGCGGACCAGGGTCCCATACGCAGTATTTT.